These 30 T cell receptor beta chains were all obtained from the same sample, sequenced in a study of blood T cell repertoires in COVID-19. Only in-frame clones appear in the TCRdb table, and some are missing; sequencing was by immunoSEQ multiplex PCR. This table has 110,000 or so clones, 70% to 90% appearing once. Sequenced input: peripheral blood. The receptors were gathered from a woman aged 45-65 years with acute or convalescent COVID-19.

The rearrangement joins TRBV11-2 to TRBJ2-7, with 8 bases aligning to TRBD2. CDR1 is SGHAT and CDR2 is FQNNGV in the germline V gene. The CDR3 length is 15 residues. The ends lost 0 bases at V and 3 bases at J; junction bases unmatched: 4. The chain's CDR3 is CASSLELADVYEQYF. CDR3 nucleotides: TGTGCCAGCAGCTTAGAACTAGCGGACGTCTACGAGCAGTACTTC.

The V and J genes are TRBV4-3 and TRBJ1-6, with D possibly being TRBD1 (6 bases). V was cut by 0 bases and J by 14 bases, with 20 bases left in between. This CDR3 contains 16 residues. Germline loops: CDR1 LGHNA, CDR2 YSLEER. The CDR3 coding sequence is TGCGCCAGCAGCCAAGACCGGGACATCCGGGGTACAGCCCTCCACTTT. As protein: CASSQDRDIRGTALHF.

The V and J genes are TRBV30 and TRBJ1-6; D is possibly TRBD1 (6 bases). The CDR3 spans 13 residues. Germline values: CDR1 GTSNPN, CDR2 SVGIG (reference sequence). V lost 0 bases to trimming and J lost 10 bases, with 10 bases between them. The CDR3: CAWSVQQGSPLHF. CDR3 nucleotide sequence: TGTGCCTGGAGTGTACAGCAGGGGTCACCCCTCCACTTT.

This chain links TRBV19 with TRBJ1-2; a weak D match, TRBD1 (5 bases). This CDR3 has 15 residues. Trimming stripped 2 bases from V and 5 bases from J, with 15 bases between. Germline CDR1 LNHDA, CDR2 SQIVND (reference sequence). CDR3 sequence reads: CASSIPAPGEYGYTF. The CDR3 nucleotides are TGTGCCAGTAGTATACCCGCTCCGGGGGAATATGGCTACACCTTC.

The chain combines TRBV10-3 with TRBJ1-1; D possibly corresponds to TRBD1 (5 bases). V was clipped by 3 bases and J by 8 bases, with 16 bases between them. The CDR3 consists of 14 residues. Germline V gene sequence: CDR1 ENHRY, CDR2 SYGVKD. CDR3 in DNA: TGTGCCATCAGTGACCTCGGGGGGGTACCCGAAGCTTTCTTT. It translates to CAISDLGGVPEAFF.

The CDR3 nucleotides read TGTGCCAGCAGTTTATACGGGGACAATATGAACACTGAAGCTTTCTTT. Protein: CASSLYGDNMNTEAFF. V usage is TRBV27 and J usage is TRBJ1-1, with D possibly TRBD1 on 6 matching bases. Germline loops: CDR1 MNHEY, CDR2 SMNVEV (reference sequence). This CDR3 region has 16 residues. The germline V and J ends were trimmed by 1 base and 0 bases, with 12 bases remaining between them.

This rearrangement joins TRBV7-2 to TRBJ1-2, with TRBD1 identical over 7 bases. The J segment lost 7 bases and the V segment lost 6 bases, leaving 14 bases of the junction unmatched. Germline lookup yields CDR1 SGHTA and CDR2 FQGNSA. The CDR3 totals 15 residues. This CDR3 is CASRSRGLAASGYTF. The CDR3 bases are TGTGCCAGCAGAAGTAGGGGGCTGGCTGCTTCTGGCTACACCTTC.

The chain combines TRBV18 with TRBJ1-4; D might be TRBD1 (5 bases). This CDR3 comprises 14 residues. Looked up from germline, CDR1 is KGHSH and CDR2 is LQKENI. The V and J ends lost 2 bases and 7 bases respectively, with 11 bases between them. This CDR3 reads CASSPGQGTEKLFF. CDR3 coding DNA: TGTGCCAGCTCACCAGGCCAGGGCACTGAAAAACTGTTTTTT. Filled out from reference TRBV18 and TRBJ1-4, the complete variable domain reads NAGVMQNPRHLVRRRGQEARLRCSPMKGHSHVYWYRQLPEEGLKFMVYLQKENIIDESGMPKERFSAEFPKEGPSILRIQQVVRGDSAAYFCASSPGQGTEKLFFGSGTQLSVL.

The rearrangement joins TRBV3-1 (or the pseudogene TRBV3-2) to TRBJ1-6; 7 nucleotides agree with TRBD1. CDR3 length: 14 amino acids. V gave up 6 bases and J gave up 6 bases; unmatched junction bases: 5. Per germline, CDR1 LGHDT and CDR2 YNNKEL (reference sequence). CDR3 sequence (DNA): TGTGCCAGCAGTTCCCGGGACAGTAATTCACCCCTCCACTTT. It is translated as CASSSRDSNSPLHF.

This chain uses TRBV7-9 with TRBJ1-1; no clear D. This CDR3 is 12 amino acids long. V was cut by 1 base and J by 11 bases, with 11 bases left in between. Germline V gene sequence: CDR1 SEHNR, CDR2 FQNEAQ (reference sequence). The CDR3 sequence is CASSLESRRAFF. CDR3 bases: TGTGCCAGCAGCTTAGAAAGTAGGAGGGCTTTCTTT.

This rearrangement joins TRBV9 to TRBJ1-6; 9 bases are a match to TRBD1. The junction had 3 bases not matched to a gene; V was cut back by 0 bases and J by 8 bases. CDR3 length: 15 residues. Germline V gene data show CDR1 as SGDLS and CDR2 as YYNGEE. CDR3 nucleotide sequence: TGTGCCAGCAGCGTAGGAGGGACAGGGTATTCACCCCTCCACTTT. Translating it yields CASSVGGTGYSPLHF.

The rearrangement joins TRBV4-1 to TRBJ1-2, with 9 positions matching TRBD1. V trimming: 4 bases; J trimming: 3 bases; junction bases outside the gene matches: 6. The CDR3 loop spans 15 amino acids. Germline CDR1 MGHRA, CDR2 YSYEKL. The CDR3 region is CASSLNRGLYYGYTF. CDR3 DNA: TGCGCCAGCAGCCTTAACAGGGGGCTGTACTATGGCTACACCTTC.

The chain uses TRBV12-3 or TRBV12-4 and TRBJ1-1; D remains unclear. V was pared by 2 bases and J by 4 bases, with 8 bases between. The CDR3 has 13 residues. CDR3 nucleotides: TGTGCCAGCAGTTTAAGGGAGTTCACTGAAGCTTTCTTT. It encodes CASSLREFTEAFF.

The rearrangement uses TRBV2 and TRBJ2-1; TRBD1 aligns across 7 bases. The germline CDR1 and CDR2 sequences are SNHLY and FYNNEI. The CDR3 has 15 amino acids. Germline trimming cut 4 bases from V and 2 bases from J; bases unmatched to any gene: 5. The CDR3 region has the DNA TGTGCCAGCAGTGTTGACGACAGGGCCTACAATGAGCAGTTCTTC. Translation gives CASSVDDRAYNEQFF.

V gene TRBV27 combines with J gene TRBJ2-7; the D gene is possibly TRBD1 (6 bases). V lost 5 bases and J 6 bases, leaving 20 bases between the germline ends. Per germline, CDR1 MNHEY and CDR2 SMNVEV (reference sequence). This CDR3 region has 15 residues. The CDR3 here is CASSATPGQGLEQYF. The CDR3 bases are TGTGCCAGCAGTGCCACTCCGGGACAAGGGCTCGAGCAGTACTTC.

The V call is TRBV15, the J call TRBJ1-2; D call uncertain. Trimming stripped 1 base from V and 6 bases from J, with 15 bases between. This CDR3 contains 15 residues. The germline CDR1 and CDR2 sequences are LNHNV and YYDKDF (reference sequence). The CDR3 reads CATSRGGWRSNGYTF. DNA of the CDR3: TGTGCCACCAGCAGAGGAGGTTGGAGGAGTAATGGCTACACCTTC.

The chain carries TRBV4-1 and TRBJ1-6, with D possibly TRBD1 on 6 matching bases. There are 17 residues in the CDR3. The germline V and J ends were trimmed by 3 bases and 9 bases, with 21 bases remaining between them. Germline CDR1 reads MGHRA; CDR2 reads YSYEKL. CDR3 amino acids: CASSQVVTTGSGSPLHF. In nucleotides, the CDR3 is TGCGCCAGCAGCCAGGTGGTCACGACAGGCTCGGGTTCACCCCTCCACTTT.

This clone has a single count. V and J are TRBV3-1 (or the pseudogene TRBV3-2) and TRBJ1-1; no clear D. The CDR3 contains 14 residues. The V gene lost 1 base and the J gene lost 1 base, with 7 bases spanning the gap. Germline CDR1 and CDR2: LGHDT and YNNKEL (reference sequence). The CDR3 loop reads CASSQGLTNTEAFF. The CDR3 DNA is TGTGCCAGCAGCCAAGGACTCACGAACACTGAAGCTTTCTTT.

This clone appeared a few times. One end of the junction varies from germline; a read error may be responsible. The J gene is TRBJ1-2, the V gene TRBV12-3 or TRBV12-4; TRBD1 matches 9 bases. The CDR3 spans 11 residues. In nucleotides, the CDR3 is TGTGCCAGCACTCGGACGGGACAGGGAGCCTTC. It translates to CASTRTGQGAF.

The chain couples TRBV30 to TRBJ1-5; D possibly corresponds to TRBD1 (6 bases). The germline V gene encodes CDR1 GTSNPN and CDR2 SVGIG (reference sequence). This CDR3 comprises 13 residues. The V end was cut by 5 bases, the J end by 9 bases, with 17 bases between. CDR3 protein: CAWDQGHQGPQHF. CDR3 nucleotides: TGTGCCTGGGATCAGGGACACCAGGGGCCCCAGCATTTT.

In nucleotides, the CDR3 is TGTGCCAGCAGCATCCGAGACTACGAGCAGTACTTC. Protein sequence: CASSIRDYEQYF. The rearrangement links TRBV3-1 (or the pseudogene TRBV3-2) to TRBJ2-7; D is unresolved. CDR3 size: 12 residues. Trimming left V 5 bases short and J 3 bases short, with 8 bases between. CDR1 LGHDT and CDR2 YNNKEL come from the germline V gene (reference sequence).

The gene calls are TRBV27 and TRBJ2-7, with 8 bases that match TRBD1. Losses at the gene ends were 3 bases for V and 6 bases for J; bases not matched to a gene: 4. Germline assignment: CDR1 MNHEY and CDR2 SMNVEV (reference sequence). The CDR3 has 13 amino acids. CDR3 protein: CASSLAGGFEQYF. CDR3 nucleotides: TGTGCCAGCAGTTTGGCAGGGGGCTTCGAGCAGTACTTC.

The chain uses TRBV5-4 and TRBJ1-2; D gene unclear. The germline V and J ends were trimmed by 1 base and 8 bases, with 15 bases remaining between them. Germline values: CDR1 SGHNT, CDR2 YYREEE (reference sequence). The CDR3 totals 14 residues. CDR3 residues: CASSLLSGMRGYTF. CDR3 DNA sequence: TGTGCCAGCAGCTTGCTTTCGGGGATGAGGGGCTACACCTTC. Combining the CDR3 with reference TRBV5-4 and TRBJ1-2 gives the whole variable domain ETGVTQSPTHLIKTRGQQVTLRCSSQSGHNTVSWYQQALGQGPQFIFQYYREEENGRGNFPPRFSGLQFPNYSSELNVNALELDDSALYLCASSLLSGMRGYTFGSGTRLTVV.

The chain employs TRBV19 and TRBJ1-6, with 10 bases matching TRBD1. Germline trimming cut 9 bases from V and 5 bases from J; bases unmatched to any gene: 4. This CDR3 spans 14 amino acids. Germline CDR1 LNHDA, CDR2 SQIVND (reference sequence). The chain's CDR3 is CASRQGADNSPLHF. The DNA of the CDR3 is TGTGCCAGCAGACAGGGGGCTGATAATTCACCCCTCCACTTT. The full variable domain, its missing parts supplied by reference TRBV19 and TRBJ1-6, is DGGITQSPKYLFRKEGQNVTLSCEQNLNHDAMYWYRQDPGQGLRLIYYSQIVNDFQKGDIAEGYSVSREKKESFPLTVTSAQKNPTAFYLCASRQGADNSPLHFGNGTRLTVT.

The V gene is TRBV27, the J gene TRBJ1-1; D remains unclear. There are 15 residues in the CDR3. The V end lost 5 bases, the J end lost 4 bases, and 17 bases lay between the germline ends. Per the germline V gene, CDR1 is MNHEY and CDR2 is SMNVEV (reference sequence). CDR3 sequence (DNA): TGTGCCAGCAGTCCCAGAGGAGGGATTAGCACTGAAGCTTTCTTT. It encodes CASSPRGGISTEAFF.

This chain uses TRBV14 with TRBJ1-1; no clear D. The CDR3 contains 13 residues. Per the germline V gene, CDR1 is SGHDN and CDR2 is FVKESK. The V end lost 4 bases, the J end lost 8 bases, and 14 bases lay between the germline ends. The CDR3 bases are TGTGCCAGCAGCCTCGGAGGGCTGGTGGAAGCTTTCTTT. Protein product: CASSLGGLVEAFF.

This CDR3 reads CSVEEPGQVRRLSDTQYF. The CDR3 DNA is TGCAGCGTTGAAGAGCCGGGACAGGTTAGACGCCTCTCAGATACGCAGTATTTT. The chain carries TRBV29-1 and TRBJ2-3; 8 bases fit TRBD1. The CDR3 consists of 18 residues. Germline V gene lookup returns CDR1 SQVTM and CDR2 ANQGSEA. V gave up 0 bases and J gave up 4 bases; unmatched junction bases: 15.

With regard to this clone: At the DNA level, this CDR3 is encoded by other sequences in the same sample as well. CDR3 bases: TGTGCCAGCAGCTCTTACACCGGGGAGCTGTTTTTT. It translates to CASSSYTGELFF. This chain uses TRBV7-2 with TRBJ2-2; D is unclear. CDR3 length: 12 residues. Germline assignment: CDR1 SGHTA and CDR2 FQGNSA. V lost 4 bases and J lost 3, with 3 bases in between.

J is TRBJ1-2 and V is TRBV5-4; a possible D gene is TRBD1 (5 bases). V was pared by 2 bases and J by 6 bases, with 11 bases between. This CDR3 has 13 residues. The germline CDR1 and CDR2 sequences are SGHNT and YYREEE (reference sequence). CDR3 in amino acids: CASSLWTSNGYTF. CDR3 sequence (DNA): TGTGCCAGCAGCTTATGGACATCAAATGGCTACACCTTC.

The chain combines TRBV27 with TRBJ1-6, with TRBD1 matching 7 bases. The CDR3 has 17 residues. Germline-derived CDR1 and CDR2 are MNHEY and SMNVEV (reference sequence). Germline trimming cut 4 bases from V and 6 bases from J; bases unmatched to any gene: 12. The CDR3 loop reads CASSSIGPTGLNSPLHF. The CDR3 region has the DNA TGTGCCAGCAGTTCCATTGGCCCGACAGGGCTTAATTCACCCCTCCACTTT.